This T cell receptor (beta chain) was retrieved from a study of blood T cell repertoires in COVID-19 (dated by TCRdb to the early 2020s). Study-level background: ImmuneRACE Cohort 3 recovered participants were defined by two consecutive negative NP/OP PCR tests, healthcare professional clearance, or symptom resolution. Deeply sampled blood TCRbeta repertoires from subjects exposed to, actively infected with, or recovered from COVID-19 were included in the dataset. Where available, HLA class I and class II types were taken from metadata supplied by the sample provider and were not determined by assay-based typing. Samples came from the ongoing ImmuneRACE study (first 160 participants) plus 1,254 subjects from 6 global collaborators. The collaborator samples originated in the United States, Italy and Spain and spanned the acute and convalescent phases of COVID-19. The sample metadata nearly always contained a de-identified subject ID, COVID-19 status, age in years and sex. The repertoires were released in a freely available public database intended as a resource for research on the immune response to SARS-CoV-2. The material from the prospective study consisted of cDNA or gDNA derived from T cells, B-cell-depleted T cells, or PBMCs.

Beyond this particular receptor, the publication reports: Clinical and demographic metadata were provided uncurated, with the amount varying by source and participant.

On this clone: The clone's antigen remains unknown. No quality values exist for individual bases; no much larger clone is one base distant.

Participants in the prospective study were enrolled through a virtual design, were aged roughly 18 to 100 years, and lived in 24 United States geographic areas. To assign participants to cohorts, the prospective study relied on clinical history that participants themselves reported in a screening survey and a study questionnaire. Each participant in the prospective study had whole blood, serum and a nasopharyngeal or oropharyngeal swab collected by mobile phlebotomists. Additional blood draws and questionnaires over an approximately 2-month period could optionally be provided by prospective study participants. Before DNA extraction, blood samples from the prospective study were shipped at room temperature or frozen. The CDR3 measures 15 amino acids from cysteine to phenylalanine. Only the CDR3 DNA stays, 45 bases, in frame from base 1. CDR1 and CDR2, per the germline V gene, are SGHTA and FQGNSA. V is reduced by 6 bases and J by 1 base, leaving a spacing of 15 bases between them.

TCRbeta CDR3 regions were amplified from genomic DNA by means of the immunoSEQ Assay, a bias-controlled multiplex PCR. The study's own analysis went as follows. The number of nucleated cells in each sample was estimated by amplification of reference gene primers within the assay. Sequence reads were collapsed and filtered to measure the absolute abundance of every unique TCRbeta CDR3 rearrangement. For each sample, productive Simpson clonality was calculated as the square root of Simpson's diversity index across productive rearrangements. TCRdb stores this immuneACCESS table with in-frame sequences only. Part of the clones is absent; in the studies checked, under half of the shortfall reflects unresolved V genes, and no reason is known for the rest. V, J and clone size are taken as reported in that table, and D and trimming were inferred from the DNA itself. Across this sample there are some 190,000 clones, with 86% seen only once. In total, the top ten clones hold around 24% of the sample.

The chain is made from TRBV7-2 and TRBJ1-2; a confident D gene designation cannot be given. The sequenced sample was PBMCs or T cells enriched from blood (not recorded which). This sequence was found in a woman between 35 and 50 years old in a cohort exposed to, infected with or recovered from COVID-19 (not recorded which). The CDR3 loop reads CASSLGYVLNYGYTF. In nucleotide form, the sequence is TGTGCCAGCAGTCTAGGATATGTCCTTAACTATGGCTACACCTTC.